The 2 T cell receptor beta chains below all came from one sample that was sequenced in a study of human T cells and chemical hapten exposure. TCRdb recomputed calls from the RACE reads with MiXCR, one row per CDR3 protein. Here the sample spans 180,000 or so distinct CDR3 sequences, 20% to 25% being singletons. Time point described: patch test 1, 2 weeks after DPC sensitization. Treatment of the sample: therapeutic diphenylcyclopropenone sensitization with weekly scalp DPC. Sample: whole blood, taken in connection with sensitization to the hapten diphenylcyclopropenone (DPC). Receptors were obtained from a woman between 50 and 59 years old with alopecia areata. Some clones in this sample may be carry-over from other donors' samples.

CDR3 DNA: TGCAGTGCTCCCGCCCAACTAGCGTCCATTTACGAGCAGTACTTC. Protein sequence: CSAPAQLASIYEQYF. This rearrangement joins TRBV20-1 to TRBJ2-7; 7 positions match TRBD2. Germline loops: CDR1 DFQATT, CDR2 SNEGSKA (reference sequence). Germline trimming cut 5 bases from V and 4 bases from J; bases unmatched to any gene: 14. The CDR3 spans 15 residues.

This clonotype was recorded a few times. The rearrangement joins TRBV20-1 to TRBJ1-2, with D unclear. The ends were cut back, 6 bases at V and 5 bases at J, with 13 bases in the middle. The germline gives CDR1 DFQATT, CDR2 SNEGSKA (reference sequence). The CDR3 loop spans 12 amino acids. DNA of the CDR3: TGCAGTGCGGCAGAAAGGGTTTATGGCTACACCTTC. This gives the protein CSAAERVYGYTF.